A selection of T cell receptor beta chains follows, all from one sample in a study of CD8 T cells in Susac syndrome. Each CDR3 protein is one row after TCRdb ran MiXCR on the immunoSEQ multiplex PCR reads. The sample contains some 200,000 distinct CDR3 sequences, approximately 96% of which appear only once. The sequencing input was CD4+ T cells from PBMCs. These receptor sequences come from a human donor with Susac syndrome. Both conserved end residues are part of each CDR3. The D gene is left open where the match is weak. A row's size may be missing; if present it is once, few, many or a size class.

J gene: TRBJ2-5; D gene: -; V gene: TRBV9; clone size: -; CDR3 DNA: TGTGCCAGCAGCGTAGGGGCAGGGGCAGGAGAGACCCAGTACTTC; CDR3 protein: CASSVGAGAGETQYF
J gene: TRBJ1-5; D gene: -; V gene: TRBV12-5; clone size: -; CDR3 DNA: TGTGCTAGTGCCTCGGCTGGGGGTCAGCCCCAGCATTTT; CDR3 protein: CASASAGGQPQHF
J gene: TRBJ2-5; D gene: -; V gene: TRBV15; clone size: -; CDR3 DNA: TGTGCCACCAGCAGGCCCCTTCAGACCCAGTACTTC; CDR3 protein: CATSRPLQTQYF
J gene: TRBJ2-3; D gene: TRBD1; V gene: TRBV5-1; clone size: -; CDR3 DNA: TGCGCCAGCAGCGGGGGACAGGGGGCAGATACGCAGTATTTT; CDR3 protein: CASSGGQGADTQYF
J gene: TRBJ2-1; D gene: -; V gene: TRBV5-4; clone size: -; CDR3 DNA: TGTGCCAGCAGCTTAAAGGGACCAGGGGTCGGACATGAGCAGTTCTTC; CDR3 protein: CASSLKGPGVGHEQFF
J gene: TRBJ2-2; D gene: -; V gene: TRBV30; clone size: -; CDR3 DNA: TGTGCCTGGAGTGCCTGGGCCACCGGGGAGCTGTTTTTT; CDR3 protein: CAWSAWATGELFF
J gene: TRBJ1-6; D gene: -; V gene: TRBV30; clone size: -; CDR3 DNA: TGTGCCTGGAGTACAGCCAGGGGTTCACCCCTCCACTTT; CDR3 protein: CAWSTARGSPLHF
J gene: TRBJ2-3; D gene: -; V gene: TRBV20-1; clone size: -; CDR3 DNA: TGCAGTGCTCTCACCCTAGCGAAAAGCACAGATACGCAGTATTTT; CDR3 protein: CSALTLAKSTDTQYF
J gene: TRBJ2-5; D gene: -; V gene: TRBV5-1; clone size: -; CDR3 DNA: TGCGCCAGCAGCTTCCGGGTCCTGTACCAAGAGACCCAGTACTTC; CDR3 protein: CASSFRVLYQETQYF
J gene: TRBJ1-2; D gene: -; V gene: TRBV5-1; clone size: -; CDR3 DNA: TGCGCCAGCAGCACCGCCCGGGGGGATGGCTACACCTTC; CDR3 protein: CASSTARGDGYTF
J gene: TRBJ2-5; D gene: -; V gene: TRBV12-3/TRBV12-4; clone size: -; CDR3 DNA: TGTGCCAGCAGTCCTCCCTGGGGAGAGACCCAGTACTTC; CDR3 protein: CASSPPWGETQYF
J gene: TRBJ1-5; D gene: TRBD1; V gene: TRBV10-3; clone size: -; CDR3 DNA: TGTGCCATCAGTGAGGGACAGGTGAATCAGCCCCAGCATTTT; CDR3 protein: CAISEGQVNQPQHF
J gene: TRBJ2-7; D gene: TRBD2; V gene: TRBV20-1; clone size: -; CDR3 DNA: TGCAGTGCTAGCCCTCCGGGGGGCTCCTACGAGCAGTACTTC; CDR3 protein: CSASPPGGSYEQYF
J gene: TRBJ2-2; D gene: -; V gene: TRBV30; clone size: -; CDR3 DNA: TGTGCCTGGAGTAGGCTAGTAGGCACCGGGGAGCTGTTTTTT; CDR3 protein: CAWSRLVGTGELFF
J gene: TRBJ1-2; D gene: -; V gene: TRBV30; clone size: -; CDR3 DNA: TGTGCCTGGAGTGTAAGGGGAACACTAGGCTACACCTTC; CDR3 protein: CAWSVRGTLGYTF
J gene: TRBJ1-3; D gene: -; V gene: TRBV6-5; clone size: -; CDR3 DNA: TGTGCCACCGCGCCTGACGGGGGGCGTACCATATATTTT; CDR3 protein: CATAPDGGRTIYF
J gene: TRBJ2-2; D gene: -; V gene: TRBV4-1; clone size: -; CDR3 DNA: TGCGCCAGCAGCCAAGATTACGGGGAGCTGTTTTTT; CDR3 protein: CASSQDYGELFF
J gene: TRBJ1-2; D gene: TRBD1; V gene: TRBV19; clone size: -; CDR3 DNA: TGTGCCAGTAGTATCGCCGGGACAGGGAACTATGGCTACACCTTC; CDR3 protein: CASSIAGTGNYGYTF
J gene: TRBJ2-5; D gene: -; V gene: TRBV7-9; clone size: -; CDR3 DNA: TGTGCCAGCAGCCCAAAAACCCGGGTAGGAAAGACCCAGTACTTC; CDR3 protein: CASSPKTRVGKTQYF
J gene: TRBJ1-6; D gene: -; V gene: TRBV14; clone size: -; CDR3 DNA: TGTGCCAGCAGCCAAGAAGTCCAGAATTCACCCCTCCACTTT; CDR3 protein: CASSQEVQNSPLHF
J gene: TRBJ2-1; D gene: -; V gene: TRBV9; clone size: -; CDR3 DNA: TGTGCCAGCAGCGTAGGGGCTAGCGATTCCTACAATGAGCAGTTCTTC; CDR3 protein: CASSVGASDSYNEQFF
J gene: TRBJ2-5; D gene: -; V gene: TRBV28; clone size: -; CDR3 DNA: TGTGCCAGCAGTTTTGGGACAAACCGCGACTTC; CDR3 protein: CASSFGTNRDF
J gene: TRBJ2-3; D gene: -; V gene: TRBV5-1; clone size: -; CDR3 DNA: TGCGCCAGCAGCTTGGCACAGCAAACTAGCACAGATACGCAGTATTTT; CDR3 protein: CASSLAQQTSTDTQYF
J gene: TRBJ2-7; D gene: TRBD1; V gene: TRBV18; clone size: -; CDR3 DNA: TGTGCCAGCTCACCGCAGGGGGCCTACGAGCAGTACTTC; CDR3 protein: CASSPQGAYEQYF
J gene: TRBJ1-5; D gene: -; V gene: TRBV12-3/TRBV12-4; clone size: -; CDR3 DNA: TGTGCCAGCAGCAACAGGGTTGGTCAGCCCCAGCATTTT; CDR3 protein: CASSNRVGQPQHF
J gene: TRBJ2-6; D gene: -; V gene: TRBV2; clone size: -; CDR3 DNA: TGTGCCAGCAGTGAATCCACTGGGGCCAACGTCCTGACTTTC; CDR3 protein: CASSESTGANVLTF
J gene: TRBJ2-5; D gene: TRBD2; V gene: TRBV5-1; clone size: once; CDR3 DNA: TGCGCCAGCACTAGCGGGGGTTCTTGGGAGACCCAGTACTTC; CDR3 protein: CASTSGGSWETQYF
J gene: TRBJ2-2; D gene: -; V gene: TRBV9; clone size: -; CDR3 DNA: TGTGCCAGCAGCGTAGATGCCCCCGCGAACACCGGGGAGCTGTTTTTT; CDR3 protein: CASSVDAPANTGELFF
J gene: TRBJ2-3; D gene: -; V gene: TRBV4-3; clone size: once; CDR3 DNA: TGCGCCAGCAGCCAGGGCTACGAGGGAGGTACGCAGTATTTT; CDR3 protein: CASSQGYEGGTQYF
J gene: TRBJ2-1; D gene: -; V gene: TRBV28; clone size: -; CDR3 DNA: TGTGCCAGCAGCATAGCAGGATACAATGAGCAGTTCTTC; CDR3 protein: CASSIAGYNEQFF
J gene: TRBJ1-1; D gene: -; V gene: TRBV2; clone size: -; CDR3 DNA: TGTGCCAGCAGTAAACTAGACATCCTCGCTGAAGCTTTCTTT; CDR3 protein: CASSKLDILAEAFF
J gene: TRBJ2-7; D gene: -; V gene: TRBV5-6; clone size: -; CDR3 DNA: TGTGCCAGCCTCTCCGGGACGGGCTCCTACGAGCAGTACTTC; CDR3 protein: CASLSGTGSYEQYF
J gene: TRBJ1-1; D gene: -; V gene: TRBV30; clone size: -; CDR3 DNA: TGTGCCTGGAGAGAACAGGGACCCACTGAAGCTTTCTTT; CDR3 protein: CAWREQGPTEAFF
J gene: TRBJ2-1; D gene: TRBD1; V gene: TRBV9; clone size: -; CDR3 DNA: TGTGCCAGCAGCCCCCGGACAGGGACAAATGAGCAGTTCTTC; CDR3 protein: CASSPRTGTNEQFF
J gene: TRBJ2-5; D gene: -; V gene: TRBV6-6; clone size: few; CDR3 DNA: TGTGCCAGCAGTTACGGCGGAGGGGAGACCCAGTACTTC; CDR3 protein: CASSYGGGETQYF
J gene: TRBJ2-2; D gene: TRBD2; V gene: TRBV29-1; clone size: -; CDR3 DNA: TGCAGCGTTGAACCAGGACTAGCGGGGGGAAGGAACACCGGGGAGCTGTTTTTT; CDR3 protein: CSVEPGLAGGRNTGELFF
J gene: TRBJ2-2; D gene: TRBD1; V gene: TRBV20-1; clone size: -; CDR3 DNA: TGCAGTGCTGGACAGGGTTGGAACACCGGGGAGCTGTTTTTT; CDR3 protein: CSAGQGWNTGELFF
J gene: TRBJ2-7; D gene: -; V gene: TRBV7-9; clone size: -; CDR3 DNA: TGTGCCAGCAGCCCCTATGAATCGGGGATCGACTACGAGCAGTACTTC; CDR3 protein: CASSPYESGIDYEQYF